This TCR beta chain was retrieved from a study of cytomegalovirus exposure and HLA in healthy donors (dated by TCRdb to the late 2010s). Looking at the study overall: In an earlier analysis of 450 to 750 of the donors, about 260 Gb of sequence data and about 110 million unique TCR beta sequences from 150 million to 200 million T cells were reported. About 5 DR-DQ haplotypes were handled as single units for association and clustering, since linkage in the cohort was strong. The study aimed to test whether cataloging public T cell receptors could reveal signatures of past pathogen exposure. Among almost 400 genotyped donors of the cohort, an average of around 240,000 unique TCR beta nucleotide sequences were sequenced per donor, around 18% of them non-productive. A later analysis re-analyzed previously published TCR beta repertoires from 660 or so donors and added high-resolution HLA genotyping to study TCR occurrence patterns. Alongside the repertoire data, information on donor age, sex, ethnicity and CMV serostatus was compiled. The study combined high-throughput TCR immunosequencing, statistical association of individual TCRs with disease status, and machine learning to predict cytomegalovirus infection status. Of the 350 to 450 genotyped donors, about 84% fell in the genetic ancestry cluster associated with self-reported Caucasian donors. To decide whether each TCR beta V gene segment behaved as functional or pseudogenic, an earlier analysis of some 600 of the donors relied on high-throughput TCR beta sequencing. An early release that covered about 600 HLA-typed donors contained 300 to 350 gigabases of sequencing data and about 93 million unique TCR sequences. Every discovery cohort repertoire had been produced on one sequencing platform. A separate validation cohort of more than 100 different subjects was used in addition to the approximately 700-subject first cohort. A later genetic analysis used genome-wide SNP genotypes for about 65% of the 666 donors, treating that subset as a discovery cohort. Typing coverage varied by locus: roughly 620-630 donors for A, B, C, DRB1 and DQB1; around 560 for DQA1; 606 for DPA1; 450 to 480 for DPB1. In the later analysis, no new phenotypic data were used to find candidate immune exposures; instead, reliance was placed on TCR beta sequences and their occurrence across donors. HLA typing covered class I and class II loci at four-digit resolution. Using immunosequencing, the study profiled T cell repertoires from around 670 subjects and related those repertoires to cytomegalovirus serostatus. Results and caveats for the whole study, not just this receptor: In an earlier analysis of 587 of the donors, most TCR beta V segments were observed in productive rearrangements about 90% or about 30% of the time, broadly matching IMGT annotations. Immune exposure information for the cohort was limited to CMV serostatus. Three of the identified cytomegalovirus-associated TCR beta chains were confirmed in vitro to be specific for cytomegalovirus antigens. Compared with equally common non-associated chains, HLA-associated TCR beta chains in a later analysis were more clonally expanded and had lower generation probabilities. In a later analysis, the rate of TCR association differed among HLA loci, with DRB1 alleles having the most associated TCRs and HLA-C alleles having the fewest. Roughly uniform sequencing depth across donors was assumed in presence/absence analyses, although this assumption may not hold. Assigning TCR associations to individual alleles was difficult when HLA alleles, especially DR and DQ, strongly co-occurred. This cohort had only TCR beta chains sequenced, and the lack of alpha or paired-chain data limited which features could be detected. Correlated functional status among segregating V segments might reflect linkage disequilibrium, but an unknown experimental factor could not be ruled out. According to a later analysis, parvovirus B19, influenza, CMV and Epstein-Barr virus appeared linked to several top co-occurrence clusters. The classifier was reported to diagnose cytomegalovirus status with high specificity and sensitivity in both the original cohort and the validation cohort. The study listed 164 TCR beta chains as associated with cytomegalovirus. While some public TCRs were present in many individuals, most TCR sequences turned up only very rarely across donors. Because the 87-base-pair reads could not distinguish some IMGT-functional V segments, including TRBV6-2 and TRBV6-3, those segments were excluded. At a false discovery rate of 0.05, a later analysis linked 16,000 or so TCR beta sequences to specific HLA alleles. Because counts were too low, 15 to 20 rarely observed V segments, including chromosome 9 orphons, were excluded from the earlier analysis of 587 of the donors. A further reported finding was that TCR beta sequences accurately predicted the HLA-A and HLA-B alleles for most subjects in the first cohort. In a later analysis, most CMV-associated TCR beta chains were found to appear HLA-restricted, with HLA associations seemingly driven largely by CMV exposure. The sequencing pipeline was judged likely to have produced a cluster of highly shared sequence variants as a technical artifact. Because HLA typing was missing for some donors at each locus, association tests included only the typed subset. According to a later genetic analysis, donors in an Asian-associated ancestry cluster had fewer N-insertions in productive TCRs than the approximately 650-donor mean. The authors suggested that the approach could potentially be extended to other disease states and immunological phenotypes. An association between a missense DCLRE1C variant and V-gene and J-gene trimming of TCR beta chains was found in a later genetic analysis and replicated in an independent cohort.

A remark on this clone: It lacks a known antigen.

Deletion took 6 bases off V and 4 bases off J, with a span of 10 bases between the germline ends. CDR1 and CDR2, looked up from the germline V gene, are LGHNT and FRNRAP. Including the terminal cysteine and phenylalanine, the CDR3 comprises 12 residues. Only the CDR3 part of the read is kept: 36 bases, read in frame from the first base. Library creation used the immunoSEQ multiplex PCR assay. The multiplex PCR relied on a mix of 60 forward primers for TCR Vbeta segments and 13 reverse primers for TCR Jbeta segments. The CDR3 region of rearranged TCR beta genes was amplified from genomic DNA with a multiplex PCR assay. The amplified TCR beta libraries were sequenced on the Illumina HiSeq System as 87-base-pair reads. Processing in the source paper ran as follows. In a later analysis, tens of millions of unique TCR beta chains were counted across the approximately 670 repertoires, and roughly 10 million of these chains were shared by at least two donors. Raw reads were error-corrected and collapsed into unique sequences by a nearest-neighbor algorithm in which closely related sequences were merged to remove PCR and sequencing errors. V, D and J gene segments were assigned by aligning CDR3 sequences to IMGT reference sequences. For a sequence to be retained, a match of at least six nucleotides to both a V gene segment and a J gene segment was required. Rearrangements were called productive when the CDR3 lacked stop codons and stayed in frame with V and J; all others were non-productive. Following IMGT convention, CDR3 was defined as the stretch from the second conserved V-encoded cysteine up to the conserved J-encoded phenylalanine. The earlier analysis of 587 of the donors excluded any sequence lacking an unambiguous match to a single V gene segment. An earlier analysis of a few hundred of the donors classified V segments as functional when productive rearrangements were above 56.7% and as segregating when the standard deviation between donors was above 5%. A statistical classification framework was built for diagnosing cytomegalovirus status from the catalog of TCR beta chain sequences. A later analysis assigned V and J genes by comparing TCR nucleotide sequences with IMGT/GENE-DB human TR gene sequences. The TCRdist pipeline was used in a later analysis to assign CDR3 sequences and most-parsimonious VDJ recombination scenarios. In a later analysis, every TCR beta chain was defined by the combination of its CDR3 amino acid sequence and its V-gene family, and reads without a unique V-gene family were dropped. As a way to deal with suspected cross-contamination and a sequencing artifact, a later analysis dropped 640 or so nucleotide sequences that were highly shared and had low generation probability. A later analysis calculated a clonal expansion index for each public chain from normalized within-repertoire ranks of inferred template counts. In a later analysis, generation probabilities were computed using a VDJ recombination model fitted to out-of-frame rearrangements, and the results were checked against IGoR. In a later analysis, TCR-TCR, TCR-HLA and TCR-CMV co-occurrence was scored with hypergeometric tests, and a repertoire-size bias correction was applied to TCR pairs. In a later analysis, false discovery rates were estimated by permuting HLA or CMV assignments 20 times. In a later analysis, co-occurring TCRs were grouped with DBSCAN, and TCRdist sequence similarity was added when clustering was performed within HLA-allele-positive subsets. For co-occurrence clustering, repertoires with fewer than 30,000 or more than 120,000 public chains were excluded, along with 5 or 6 repertoires with anomalous nucleotide sharing. Not all clones reach the TCRdb copy of this immuneACCESS table, which keeps in-frame sequences only. Checked studies attribute under half of the gap to unresolved V genes and leave the rest unexplained. For V, J and clone size, that table is used; D and trimming come from the DNA. Per the sample table, the count is 100,000 to 150,000 clones. The top ten hold roughly 1% of the sample.

The cohort comprised around 690 healthy bone marrow donors. At the time of sampling, every cohort member was nominally healthy, though immune exposures that went unrecorded were likely present. The donor was CMV seronegative and belonged to the group of more than 300 seronegative cohort members. A peripheral blood sample was provided by each donor, and peripheral blood mononuclear cells were used for TCR beta sequencing. The Qiagen DNeasy Blood Extraction Kit was used to extract genomic DNA from the blood cell samples. This TCR derives from a man aged 18 to 30 in good health and CMV-seronegative. Sequenced: PBMCs. In this chain, TRBV12-5 is recombined with TRBJ2-7; the D region possibly corresponds to TRBD1 (7 bases align). The CDR3 protein is CASGRDSYEQYF. DNA sequence: TGTGCTAGTGGGCGGGACAGTTACGAGCAGTACTTC.